This T cell receptor beta chain originates from a study of naive and memory T cell subsets. The SP2 primer and nested alpha and beta constant region primers amplified ligated cDNA in four rounds. Alpha and beta constant region primers primed reverse transcription for blood and skin samples. TCRdb re-called the 5' RACE reads with MiXCR, one entry per CDR3 protein. This table holds 56,000 or so distinct CDR3 sequences, more than 7.5% found once. This clonotype was detected only a few times. Losses at the gene ends were 0 bases for V and 6 bases for J; bases not matched to a gene: 7. This CDR3 contains 15 residues. Germline CDR1 LGHNA, CDR2 YNFKEQ. TCR cDNA received a 3' ligated oligonucleotide that carried a UMI. Whole-blood samples were approximately 2.6 ml of peripheral blood from healthy adult volunteers.

The J gene is TRBJ2-7, the V gene TRBV4-2; 8 bases are a match to TRBD1. This TCR was recovered from a female donor in good health. CDR3 region: CASSQESRGLGEQYF. The DNA for the CDR3 is TGTGCCAGCAGCCAAGAGTCCAGGGGGCTGGGCGAGCAGTACTTC.